This TCR beta chain emerged from a study of cytomegalovirus exposure and HLA in healthy donors. Germline V gene sequence: CDR1 MNHNS, CDR2 SASEGT. The CDR3 has 15 residues. Whole-study results and caveats: Sequencing depth across donors, presence/absence analyses assumed, was roughly uniform.

The primer mix had 60 Vbeta and 13 Jbeta primers. The protocol was immunoSEQ multiplex PCR, while the TCRdb copy is restricted to in-frame clones and leaves out a portion. The sample carries more than 65,000 clones, around four fifths recorded once. This clone came up a few times. Its matching antigen is unknown. The rearrangement uses TRBV6-1 and TRBJ2-5, with 7 bases lining up with TRBD2. The J call may be mistaken, given a closer DNA end match to TRBJ2-7. Specimen: PBMCs. The TCR originated in a woman between 50 and 59 years old in good health and CMV-seropositive. CDR3 region: CASSERGEGPYEQYF. As DNA, the CDR3 is TGTGCCAGCAGTGAACGGGGGGAGGGCCCCTACGAGCAGTACTTC.